The entry below describes one T cell receptor beta chain. Its antigen remains unidentified. This sample is drawn from a study of somatic mutations in cytotoxic T cells in rheumatoid arthritis. The study, taken as a whole, reports: Among under 75 patients, 8 showed a largest CD8+ clone that surpassed 20% of CD8+ cells.

Assay: immunoSEQ multiplex PCR; the TCRdb copy retains only in-frame clones and omits some. The sample consists of about 9,000 clones, about four fifths of them appearing once. The CDR3 spans 14 residues. CDR1 is ENHRY, CDR2 SYGVKD, per germline. The ends lost 8 bases at V and 8 bases at J; junction bases unmatched: 8. The sample was CD8+ T cells sorted from blood. V usage is TRBV10-3 and J usage is TRBJ2-1; TRBD1 agrees at 11 bases. This TCR derives from an adult with rheumatoid arthritis. Here the CDR3 DNA reads TGTGCCATCCGGGGACAGGGGGTTTTCTATGAGCAGTTCTTC. Protein product: CAIRGQGVFYEQFF.